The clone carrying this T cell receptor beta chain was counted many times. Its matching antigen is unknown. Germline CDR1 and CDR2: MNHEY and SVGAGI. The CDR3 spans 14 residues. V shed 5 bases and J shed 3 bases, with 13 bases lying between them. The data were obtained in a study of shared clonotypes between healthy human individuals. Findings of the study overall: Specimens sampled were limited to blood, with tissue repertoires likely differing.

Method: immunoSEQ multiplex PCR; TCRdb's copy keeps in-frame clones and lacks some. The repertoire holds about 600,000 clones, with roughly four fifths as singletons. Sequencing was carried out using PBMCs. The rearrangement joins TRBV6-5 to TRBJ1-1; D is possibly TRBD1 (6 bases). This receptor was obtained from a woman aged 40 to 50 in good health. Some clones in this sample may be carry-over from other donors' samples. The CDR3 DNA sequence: TGTGCCAGCAGTCCGGGACATCGGGACACTGAAGCTTTCTTT. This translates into CASSPGHRDTEAFF.